Below are 13 T cell receptor beta chains sequenced from a single sample in a study of T cell responses to AZD1222 COVID-19 vaccine (dated by TCRdb to about 2021). The time point tag for this specimen amounts to: baseline before first vaccination. Library construction relied on the immunoSEQ multiplex PCR assay. Drawn from immuneACCESS, this table holds only the in-frame rearrangements with V and J called that TCRdb kept. Clones are partly lost; checked studies trace under half to an unresolved V gene and leave the rest unexplained. A total of 170,000 or so clones appear in this sample, around nine tenths of them only once. Jointly, the top ten make up approximately 2.8% of the sample. Sequences were derived from peripheral blood, sampled on day 0 of AZD1222 vaccination. The receptors come from an adult in good health.

The gene calls are TRBV2 and TRBJ1-1; TRBD1 matches at 7 bases. With V trimmed by 6 bases and J by 1 base, 5 bases remained unmatched. Germline loops: CDR1 SNHLY, CDR2 FYNNEI. This CDR3 spans 14 amino acids. CDR3 amino acids: CASRRQGTNTEAFF. The CDR3 nucleotides read TGTGCCAGCAGGCGACAGGGCACGAACACTGAAGCTTTCTTT.

The chain is built from TRBV12-3 or TRBV12-4 and TRBJ1-1, with D unclear. This CDR3 has 11 amino acids. Trimming removed 1 base at V and 4 bases at J, with 1 base between. The CDR3 coding sequence is TGTGCCAGCAGTTTAGGCACTGAAGCTTTCTTT. It specifies CASSLGTEAFF.

The gene calls are TRBV2 and TRBJ1-5; no firm D call. Germline CDR1 SNHLY, CDR2 FYNNEI. The CDR3 is 13 amino acids. The ends were cut back, 3 bases at V and 6 bases at J, with 9 bases in the middle. The CDR3 region is CASSEGVGQPQHF. The CDR3 DNA reads as TGTGCCAGCAGTGAGGGTGTGGGTCAGCCCCAGCATTTT. The variable domain in full, with the rest retrieved from reference TRBV2 and TRBJ1-5, is EPEVTQTPSHQVTQMGQEVILRCVPISNHLYFYWYRQILGQKVEFLVSFYNNEISEKSEIFDDQFSVERPDGSNFTLKIRSTKLEDSAMYFCASSEGVGQPQHFGDGTRLSIL.

The V call is TRBV20-1, the J call TRBJ2-3, with D possibly being TRBD2 (7 bases). With 3 bases removed from V and 4 bases from J, the gap between germline ends came to 11 bases. Germline CDR1 and CDR2: DFQATT and SNEGSKA (reference sequence). The CDR3 spans 13 residues. CDR3 bases: TGCAGTGCTAGTTCGGGGGGCTCAGATACGCAGTATTTT. It specifies CSASSGGSDTQYF.

This chain links TRBV6-2 or TRBV6-3 with TRBJ1-5; D is possibly TRBD1 (6 bases). Germline-derived CDR1 and CDR2 are MNHEY and SVGEGT. The CDR3 is 15 amino acids. Trimming took off 6 bases at V and 7 bases at J, with 19 bases between the two ends. CDR3 nucleotide sequence: TGTGCCAGCAGCCCTTCCGGAGGGGGGGGGCAGCCCCAGCATTTT. Translated, it gives CASSPSGGGGQPQHF.

CDR3 region: CASSLGVLSETQYF. The CDR3, as DNA: TGTGCCAGCAGCTTGGGGGTGTTATCAGAGACCCAGTACTTC. J is TRBJ2-5 and V is TRBV7-9, with D possibly called TRBD1 or TRBD2 (5 bases each). CDR1 is SEHNR and CDR2 is FQNEAQ in the germline V gene (reference sequence). The V end was cut by 3 bases, the J end by 4 bases, with 12 bases between. This CDR3 contains 14 residues.

This chain joins TRBV7-9 and TRBJ2-7, with D possibly being TRBD1 (6 bases). Germline assignment: CDR1 SEHNR and CDR2 FQNEAQ (reference sequence). The CDR3 sequence is 13 residues long. V was clipped by 0 bases and J by 12 bases, with 15 bases between them. In DNA form, the CDR3 reads TGTGCCAGCAGCTTAGCGGGTTCAGGGGCAGGGTACTTC. This sequence encodes CASSLAGSGAGYF.

J is TRBJ2-7 and V is TRBV27; TRBD2 might be the D (7 bases). V shed 1 base and J shed 5 bases, with 15 bases lying between them. The CDR3 loop spans 15 amino acids. Germline V gene data show CDR1 as MNHEY and CDR2 as SMNVEV (reference sequence). The CDR3 region is CASSLLGGALDEQYF. The CDR3 DNA is TGTGCCAGCAGTTTATTGGGGGGGGCATTGGACGAGCAGTACTTC.

The chain links TRBV2 to TRBJ2-3; 11 bases agree with TRBD2. The CDR3 covers 15 residues. The junction had 4 bases not matched to a gene; V was cut back by 6 bases and J by 2 bases. CDR1 SNHLY and CDR2 FYNNEI come from the germline V gene. CDR3 residues: CASRVAGGPTDTQYF. CDR3 nucleotides: TGTGCCAGCAGAGTAGCGGGGGGGCCCACAGATACGCAGTATTTT.

This clone was recorded once. J is TRBJ1-2 and V is TRBV11-2; maybe TRBD1 (5 bases). Germline V gene lookup returns CDR1 SGHAT and CDR2 FQNNGV. This CDR3 region has 14 residues. The V end lost 4 bases, the J end lost 4 bases, and 13 bases lay between the germline ends. CDR3 sequence (DNA): TGTGCCAGCAGCTGGGGCGGGGGGAGCTATGGCTACACCTTC. Protein product: CASSWGGGSYGYTF.

The chain recombines TRBV3-1 (or the pseudogene TRBV3-2) with TRBJ2-5; D ambiguous. The V and J ends lost 5 bases and 5 bases respectively, with 9 bases between them. Per germline, CDR1 LGHDT and CDR2 YNNKEL (reference sequence). This CDR3 comprises 12 residues. Here the CDR3 DNA reads TGTGCCAGCAGCTACGGGCGCGAGACCCAGTACTTC. It translates to CASSYGRETQYF.

V is TRBV5-6 and J is TRBJ2-5; D is perhaps TRBD1 or TRBD2 (5 bases each). This CDR3 region has 13 residues. The germline V gene has CDR1 SGHDT and CDR2 YYEEEE. Trimming stripped 1 base from V and 7 bases from J, with 11 bases between. The CDR3: CASSLLGDVTQYF. CDR3 in DNA: TGTGCCAGCAGCTTGCTCGGGGACGTGACCCAGTACTTC.

This clone has a single count. V and J are TRBV6-2 or TRBV6-3 and TRBJ2-7; 12 bases map to TRBD1. Germline loops: CDR1 MNHEY, CDR2 SVGEGT. The CDR3 is 17 residues long. V lost 4 bases, J lost 2 bases, and 9 bases stayed unmatched. The CDR3 DNA follows: TGTGCCAGCAGTTCCTCCTCGGGACAGGGGGCCCCCTACGAGCAGTACTTC. Residues: CASSSSSGQGAPYEQYF.